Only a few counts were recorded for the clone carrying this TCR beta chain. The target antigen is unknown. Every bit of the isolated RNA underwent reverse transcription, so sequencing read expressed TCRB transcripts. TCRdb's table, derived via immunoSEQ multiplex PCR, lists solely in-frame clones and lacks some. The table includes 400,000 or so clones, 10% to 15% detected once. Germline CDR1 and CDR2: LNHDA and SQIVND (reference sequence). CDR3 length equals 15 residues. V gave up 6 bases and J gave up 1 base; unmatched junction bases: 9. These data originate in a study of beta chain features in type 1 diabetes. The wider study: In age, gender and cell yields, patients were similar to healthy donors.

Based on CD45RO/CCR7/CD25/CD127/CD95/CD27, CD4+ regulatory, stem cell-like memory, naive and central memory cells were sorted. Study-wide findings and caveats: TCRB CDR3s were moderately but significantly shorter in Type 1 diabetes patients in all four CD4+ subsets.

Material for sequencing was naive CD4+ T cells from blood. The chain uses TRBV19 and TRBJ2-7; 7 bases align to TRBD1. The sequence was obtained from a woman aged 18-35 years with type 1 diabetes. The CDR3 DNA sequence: TGTGCCAGTAGCGAATCGGGACAGCGTTCCTACGAGCAGTACTTC. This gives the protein CASSESGQRSYEQYF. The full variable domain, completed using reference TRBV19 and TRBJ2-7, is DGGITQSPKYLFRKEGQNVTLSCEQNLNHDAMYWYRQDPGQGLRLIYYSQIVNDFQKGDIAEGYSVSREKKESFPLTVTSAQKNPTAFYLCASSESGQRSYEQYFGPGTRLTVT.